A single sample is the source of the 12 T cell receptor beta chains below, sequenced in a study of early stage breast cancer tumors. The data were produced by immunoSEQ multiplex PCR, yet TCRdb's version contains in-frame clones alone and is incomplete. The sample carries 32,000 or so clones, about 70% recorded once. Sequenced: blood. The receptors derive from a person in their fifties with breast cancer.

This chain connects TRBV27 to TRBJ2-2; no clear D. Germline V gene data show CDR1 as MNHEY and CDR2 as SMNVEV (reference sequence). V was trimmed by 0 bases and J by 6 bases, leaving 2 bases between them. This CDR3 contains 12 residues. This CDR3 reads CASSLSAGELFF. CDR3 sequence (DNA): TGTGCCAGCAGTTTATCCGCCGGGGAGCTGTTTTTT.

V gene TRBV4-3 combines with J gene TRBJ2-7, with D tentatively TRBD2 (6 bases). Germline CDR1 LGHNA, CDR2 YSLEER. This CDR3 region has 13 residues. Trimming left V 3 bases short and J 6 bases short, with 12 bases between. The CDR3: CASSQLGGVEQYF. The CDR3 nucleotides read TGCGCCAGCAGCCAGCTCGGGGGAGTCGAGCAGTACTTC.

This rearrangement joins TRBV5-1 to TRBJ2-5; D may correspond to TRBD1 or TRBD2 (6 bases each). From germline, CDR1 is SGHRS and CDR2 YFSETQ. The CDR3 runs to 16 residues. V was clipped by 0 bases and J by 7 bases, with 19 bases between them. The CDR3 reads CASSLAGGPTLGTQYF. The CDR3 coding sequence is TGCGCCAGCAGCTTGGCCGGGGGCCCTACCTTAGGGACCCAGTACTTC.

V is TRBV7-6 and J is TRBJ2-3; unclear D gene. Trimming took 3 bases from V and 3 from J, leaving 7 bases between them. The CDR3 consists of 13 residues. The V gene's germline CDR1 is SGHVS and CDR2 FNYEAQ. The CDR3 spells CASSLFSTDTQYF. The DNA for the CDR3 is TGTGCCAGCAGCTTGTTTAGTACAGATACGCAGTATTTT.

This clone was picked up a small number of times. The chain has TRBV6-4 and TRBJ2-3, with a possible D match to TRBD1 (5 bases). V was clipped by 5 bases and J by 3 bases, with 12 bases between them. The germline V gene encodes CDR1 MRHNA and CDR2 SNTAGT. The CDR3 spans 14 residues. The DNA of the CDR3 is TGTGCCAGCAGTTACACCCCAGGGACAGATACGCAGTATTTT. The encoded protein is CASSYTPGTDTQYF.

This clone occurred a few times. V and J are TRBV5-1 and TRBJ1-1, with D hard to call. V dropped 1 base and J dropped 5 bases, with 9 bases sitting between them. Germline CDR1 SGHRS, CDR2 YFSETQ. The CDR3 totals 13 residues. DNA for the CDR3: TGCGCCAGCAGCTTGTTCGAAGGGACTGAAGCTTTCTTT. Its protein product is CASSLFEGTEAFF.

This clone was observed a few times. The chain employs TRBV7-9 and TRBJ2-7; 9 bases map to TRBD1. Germline lookup yields CDR1 SEHNR and CDR2 FQNEAQ (reference sequence). V trimming: 5 bases; J trimming: 4 bases; junction bases outside the gene matches: 6. This CDR3 contains 14 residues. The CDR3: CASSPDRGSYEQYF. CDR3 sequence (DNA): TGTGCCAGCAGCCCCGACAGGGGGTCATACGAGCAGTACTTC.

The J gene is TRBJ2-2, the V gene TRBV2; the D gene is possibly TRBD1 (5 bases). Per germline, CDR1 SNHLY and CDR2 FYNNEI. This CDR3 spans 14 amino acids. V gave up 4 bases and J gave up 4 bases, with 10 bases separating them. The CDR3 spells CASSAFQGTGELFF. The CDR3, as DNA: TGTGCCAGCAGTGCCTTCCAGGGCACCGGGGAGCTGTTTTTT.

The chain couples TRBV7-2 to TRBJ2-7; the D is unclear. The V end lost 2 bases, the J end lost 9 bases, and 11 bases lay between the germline ends. Germline V lookup: CDR1 SGHTA, CDR2 FQGNSA. CDR3 length equals 12 residues. The CDR3 region is CASSLNSVPQYF. CDR3 bases: TGTGCCAGCAGCTTAAATTCGGTCCCGCAGTACTTC.

This chain connects TRBV6-5 to TRBJ1-4, with D uncertain. CDR3 length equals 12 residues. Trimming left V 6 bases short and J 12 bases short, with 14 bases between. Germline assignment: CDR1 MNHEY and CDR2 SVGAGI. CDR3 in DNA: TGTGCCAGCAGGGACCCTTTAGCCCAACTGTTTTTT. It yields the protein CASRDPLAQLFF.

The V and J genes are TRBV4-2 and TRBJ2-1; possible D gene TRBD2, 5 bases. The ends were cut back, 0 bases at V and 0 bases at J, with 12 bases in the middle. This CDR3 contains 17 residues. Germline CDR1 reads LGHNA; CDR2 reads YNFKEQ. In DNA, the CDR3 is TGTGCCAGCAGCCAAGATCGCGGCGGGTCCTCCTACAATGAGCAGTTCTTC. It yields the protein CASSQDRGGSSYNEQFF.

The chain links TRBV12-5 to TRBJ2-5; no definite D call. The CDR3 runs 12 residues. V gave up 2 bases and J gave up 2 bases, with 3 bases separating them. Germline CDR1 is LGHNT and CDR2 is FRNRAP. This CDR3 is CASGLRQETQYF. The CDR3 DNA follows: TGTGCTAGTGGTTTGAGACAAGAGACCCAGTACTTC. The full variable domain, completed using reference TRBV12-5 and TRBJ2-5, is DARVTQTPRHKVTEMGQEVTMRCQPILGHNTVFWYRQTMMQGLELLAYFRNRAPLDDSGMPKDRFSAEMPDATLATLKIQPSEPRDSAVYFCASGLRQETQYFGPGTRLLVL.